The T cell receptor beta chain under discussion was sequenced for a study of blood T cell repertoires in COVID-19. Everyone who took part was roughly 18 to 89 years old, and they came from about two dozen US areas. This CDR3 region has 15 residues. With 6 bases clipped from V and 8 bases from J, the junction kept 8 bases outside the gene matches. Germline CDR1 MNHEY, CDR2 SVGAGI. This table comes from immunoSEQ multiplex PCR, and its TCRdb copy is limited to in-frame clones, with some not included. The table lists about 380,000 clones, 70% to 90% of them singletons. This receptor was obtained from a young woman who had recovered from COVID-19. The chain links TRBV6-5 to TRBJ1-4, with TRBD1 identical over 11 bases. The source material was PBMCs or T cells enriched from blood (not recorded which). The CDR3 coding sequence is TGTGCCAGCAGCTTAGGACAGGGGGCGTTCGAAAAACTGTTTTTT. Translated, it gives CASSLGQGAFEKLFF.